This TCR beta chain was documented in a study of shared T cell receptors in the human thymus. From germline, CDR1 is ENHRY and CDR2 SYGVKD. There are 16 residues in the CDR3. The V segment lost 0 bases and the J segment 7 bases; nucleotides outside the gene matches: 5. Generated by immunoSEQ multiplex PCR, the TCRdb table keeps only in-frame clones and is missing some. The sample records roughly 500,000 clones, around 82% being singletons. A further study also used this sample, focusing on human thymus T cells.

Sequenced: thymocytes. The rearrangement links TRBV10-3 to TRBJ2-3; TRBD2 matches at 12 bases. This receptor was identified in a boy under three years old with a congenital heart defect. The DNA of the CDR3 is TGTGCCATCAGTGAGTCTGGGACTAGCGGGCTTCATACGCAGTATTTT. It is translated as CAISESGTSGLHTQYF.